These T cell receptor beta chains were read from a single sample in a study of shared clonotypes between healthy human individuals. The table came from immunoSEQ multiplex PCR; TCRdb's copy has only in-frame clones and leaves some out. The sample records about 1 million clones, 65% to 80% being singletons. Input material: memory CD4+ T cells sorted from blood. The receptors originated from a man between 18 and 35 years old in good health. Both conserved end residues are part of each CDR3. Each record gives: D gene, J gene, clone size, V gene, CDR3 DNA, CDR3 protein. The D gene is left open where the match is weak. Where a row states a size, it is once, few, many or the class of an expanded clone; other rows omit it.

D gene: NA; J gene: TRBJ2-7; clone size: NA; V gene: TRBV7-9; CDR3 DNA: TGTGCCAGCAGCCTAAGCTCCTACGAGCAGTACTTC; CDR3 protein: CASSLSSYEQYF
D gene: TRBD1; J gene: TRBJ2-3; clone size: NA; V gene: TRBV10-3; CDR3 DNA: TGTGCCATCAGTGACGGGACAGGGGGTCGGGCAGATACGCAGTATTTT; CDR3 protein: CAISDGTGGRADTQYF
D gene: NA; J gene: TRBJ1-1; clone size: NA; V gene: TRBV5-1; CDR3 DNA: TGCGCCAGCAGCTTGGACCTCGGTAGGAACACTGAAGCTTTCTTT; CDR3 protein: CASSLDLGRNTEAFF
D gene: TRBD2; J gene: TRBJ2-5; clone size: NA; V gene: TRBV25-1; CDR3 DNA: TGTGCCAGCAGTGGTAGCGGGAGGGGGGAGACCCAGTACTTC; CDR3 protein: CASSGSGRGETQYF
D gene: NA; J gene: TRBJ1-6; clone size: NA; V gene: TRBV6-6; CDR3 DNA: TGTGCCAGCAGCCTGGAGGGACTTCTCCACTTT; CDR3 protein: CASSLEGLLHF
D gene: NA; J gene: TRBJ2-3; clone size: NA; V gene: TRBV6-1; CDR3 DNA: TGTGCCAGCAGTGTAGGGACCGCCACAGATACGCAGTATTTT; CDR3 protein: CASSVGTATDTQYF
D gene: NA; J gene: TRBJ2-7; clone size: NA; V gene: TRBV6-6; CDR3 DNA: TGTGCCAGCACCACGGGGTCAATACAAGGTTACGAGCAGTACTTC; CDR3 protein: CASTTGSIQGYEQYF
D gene: TRBD1; J gene: TRBJ1-5; clone size: NA; V gene: TRBV10-3; CDR3 DNA: TGTGCCATCAGCTCCGGGACAGGGTCCCCCGATCAGCCCCAGCATTTT; CDR3 protein: CAISSGTGSPDQPQHF
D gene: NA; J gene: TRBJ1-5; clone size: NA; V gene: TRBV5-1; CDR3 DNA: TGCGCCAGCAGCCTTAATGTTGGGCAGCCCCAGCATTTT; CDR3 protein: CASSLNVGQPQHF
D gene: NA; J gene: TRBJ2-5; clone size: NA; V gene: TRBV9; CDR3 DNA: TGTGCCAGCAGCGTAGCCTTAGGATATTCTCAAGAGACCCAGTACTTC; CDR3 protein: CASSVALGYSQETQYF
D gene: NA; J gene: TRBJ2-3; clone size: NA; V gene: TRBV6-5; CDR3 DNA: TGTGCCAGCAGAGACGCGGGACTCCACACAGATACGCAGTATTTT; CDR3 protein: CASRDAGLHTDTQYF
D gene: NA; J gene: TRBJ1-1; clone size: NA; V gene: TRBV19; CDR3 DNA: TGTGCCAGTAGGGACCCGGGACGGGGGAACACTGAAGCTTTCTTT; CDR3 protein: CASRDPGRGNTEAFF
D gene: TRBD2; J gene: TRBJ2-3; clone size: NA; V gene: TRBV7-2; CDR3 DNA: TGTGCCAGCAGCTTAGGGGTAGCTAGCGGGAGTACAGATACGCAGTATTTT; CDR3 protein: CASSLGVASGSTDTQYF
D gene: NA; J gene: TRBJ1-2; clone size: NA; V gene: TRBV18; CDR3 DNA: TGTGCCAGCTCACCGGGAGCTAACTATGGCTACACCTTC; CDR3 protein: CASSPGANYGYTF
D gene: NA; J gene: TRBJ2-5; clone size: few; V gene: TRBV11-3; CDR3 DNA: TGTGCCAGCAGCTTAGAATCCGGTCAAGAGACCCAGTACTTC; CDR3 protein: CASSLESGQETQYF
D gene: NA; J gene: TRBJ2-3; clone size: NA; V gene: TRBV10-3; CDR3 DNA: TGTGCCATCAGTGAGTCGGCTAGCGGCACAGATACGCAGTATTTT; CDR3 protein: CAISESASGTDTQYF
D gene: TRBD1; J gene: TRBJ1-4; clone size: NA; V gene: TRBV19; CDR3 DNA: TGTGCCAGTAGTACTTTGGACAGGTCAAATGAAAAACTGTTTTTT; CDR3 protein: CASSTLDRSNEKLFF
D gene: NA; J gene: TRBJ2-1; clone size: few; V gene: TRBV12-5; CDR3 DNA: TGTGCTAGTGGCCTCTACAATGAGCAGTTCTTC; CDR3 protein: CASGLYNEQFF
D gene: TRBD1; J gene: TRBJ1-5; clone size: NA; V gene: TRBV7-6; CDR3 DNA: TGTGCCAGCAGCTCGGACAGGGGCGTCAATCAGCCCCAGCATTTT; CDR3 protein: CASSSDRGVNQPQHF
D gene: NA; J gene: TRBJ2-7; clone size: NA; V gene: TRBV5-1; CDR3 DNA: TGCGCCAGCAGCTTGAATCTCCCCGAGCAGTACTTC; CDR3 protein: CASSLNLPEQYF
D gene: NA; J gene: TRBJ2-7; clone size: NA; V gene: TRBV5-1; CDR3 DNA: TGCGCCAGCAGCTTGGCCGGGACCGGGCCCTCCTACGAGCAGTACTTC; CDR3 protein: CASSLAGTGPSYEQYF
D gene: NA; J gene: TRBJ2-3; clone size: NA; V gene: TRBV7-3; CDR3 DNA: TGTGCCAGCAGCTTAGATGGGTCAGGAACAGATACGCAGTATTTT; CDR3 protein: CASSLDGSGTDTQYF
D gene: NA; J gene: TRBJ1-1; clone size: once; V gene: TRBV19; CDR3 DNA: TGTGCCAGTAGTCCCCCCCGGGCCACCTACACTGAAGCTTTCTTT; CDR3 protein: CASSPPRATYTEAFF
D gene: NA; J gene: TRBJ2-7; clone size: NA; V gene: TRBV2; CDR3 DNA: TGTGCCAGCAGTGGGGGACTCACCGGTCGGAACGAGCAGTACTTC; CDR3 protein: CASSGGLTGRNEQYF
D gene: NA; J gene: TRBJ1-2; clone size: NA; V gene: TRBV10-3; CDR3 DNA: TGTGCCATCAGTGATTCTGGCATATCGAAAGGCTACACCTTC; CDR3 protein: CAISDSGISKGYTF
D gene: TRBD1; J gene: TRBJ1-4; clone size: NA; V gene: TRBV7-6; CDR3 DNA: TGTGCCAGCAGCCCGACAGGGGCGGGTGAAAAACTGTTTTTT; CDR3 protein: CASSPTGAGEKLFF
D gene: NA; J gene: TRBJ2-7; clone size: NA; V gene: TRBV7-9; CDR3 DNA: TGTGCCAGCAGCTCACTCTACGAGCAGTACTTC; CDR3 protein: CASSSLYEQYF
D gene: TRBD1; J gene: TRBJ1-5; clone size: NA; V gene: TRBV6-5; CDR3 DNA: TGTGCCAGCGGGACAGGGGACGGCCAGCCCCAGCATTTT; CDR3 protein: CASGTGDGQPQHF
D gene: TRBD2; J gene: TRBJ2-1; clone size: NA; V gene: TRBV28; CDR3 DNA: TGTGCCAGCAGAAAAAGCGGGGGGGCCATCACTGAGCAGTTCTTC; CDR3 protein: CASRKSGGAITEQFF
D gene: NA; J gene: TRBJ2-1; clone size: NA; V gene: TRBV4-1; CDR3 DNA: TGCGCCAGCAGCCAAGATCGGACCGAGTCCTACAATGAGCAGTTCTTC; CDR3 protein: CASSQDRTESYNEQFF
D gene: TRBD2; J gene: TRBJ2-7; clone size: NA; V gene: TRBV5-1; CDR3 DNA: TGCGCCAGCAGCTTACTAGTAGCGGGACGGGCGAACGAGCAGTACTTC; CDR3 protein: CASSLLVAGRANEQYF
D gene: NA; J gene: TRBJ1-3; clone size: few; V gene: TRBV28; CDR3 DNA: TGTGCCAGCAGTTTAGTCTGGGGCGCTGGAAACACCATATATTTT; CDR3 protein: CASSLVWGAGNTIYF
D gene: TRBD2; J gene: TRBJ2-1; clone size: NA; V gene: TRBV5-6; CDR3 DNA: TGTGCCAGCGGGGGACTAGTCCCGATCAATGAGCAGTTCTTC; CDR3 protein: CASGGLVPINEQFF
D gene: NA; J gene: TRBJ2-7; clone size: NA; V gene: TRBV5-4; CDR3 DNA: TGTGCCAGCAGCCCCGACCGATACTCCTACGAGCAGTACTTC; CDR3 protein: CASSPDRYSYEQYF
D gene: NA; J gene: TRBJ2-1; clone size: NA; V gene: TRBV9; CDR3 DNA: TGTGCCAGCAGCGGTACAGGAGGGGACTACAATGAGCAGTTCTTC; CDR3 protein: CASSGTGGDYNEQFF
D gene: TRBD2; J gene: TRBJ2-3; clone size: NA; V gene: TRBV2; CDR3 DNA: TGTGCCAGCGATCGAAAGACTAGCGGGGTGGATACGCAGTATTTT; CDR3 protein: CASDRKTSGVDTQYF
D gene: NA; J gene: TRBJ1-1; clone size: NA; V gene: TRBV6-5; CDR3 DNA: TGTGCCAGCAGTTACACGTCAAGGGGCTTAGGCACTGAAGCTTTCTTT; CDR3 protein: CASSYTSRGLGTEAFF
D gene: NA; J gene: TRBJ1-1; clone size: NA; V gene: TRBV19; CDR3 DNA: TGTGCCAGTAGTAATCCAGGGTCCACTGAAGCTTTCTTT; CDR3 protein: CASSNPGSTEAFF
D gene: NA; J gene: TRBJ2-2; clone size: NA; V gene: TRBV12-2; CDR3 DNA: TGTGCAAGTCGCTTAGCCCCATCCAGCCACCCTCCTTATAACACCGGGGAGCTGTTTTTT; CDR3 protein: CASRLAPSSHPPYNTGELFF
D gene: NA; J gene: TRBJ1-1; clone size: NA; V gene: TRBV7-3; CDR3 DNA: TGTGCCAGCAGCTTTTCTACAGGGACCAACACTGAAGCTTTCTTT; CDR3 protein: CASSFSTGTNTEAFF
D gene: NA; J gene: TRBJ2-7; clone size: NA; V gene: TRBV6-6; CDR3 DNA: TGTGCCAGCAGGGGCAGGTCGGGCGAGCAGTACTTC; CDR3 protein: CASRGRSGEQYF
D gene: NA; J gene: TRBJ1-4; clone size: once; V gene: TRBV6-5; CDR3 DNA: TGTGCCAGCAGTTACCCCGGGGGGGCTGGAAAACTGTTTTTT; CDR3 protein: CASSYPGGAGKLFF
D gene: NA; J gene: TRBJ2-5; clone size: NA; V gene: TRBV7-2; CDR3 DNA: TGTGCCAGCAGCCCCCCGGGGGCCCAAGAGACCCAGTACTTC; CDR3 protein: CASSPPGAQETQYF
D gene: NA; J gene: TRBJ1-3; clone size: once; V gene: TRBV15; CDR3 DNA: TGTGCCACCAGCAGAGGCTCTGGGACTGGAAACACCATATATTTT; CDR3 protein: CATSRGSGTGNTIYF
D gene: NA; J gene: TRBJ2-1; clone size: NA; V gene: TRBV18; CDR3 DNA: TGTGCCAGCTCACTCGGACAGAACAATGAGCAGTTCTTC; CDR3 protein: CASSLGQNNEQFF
D gene: NA; J gene: TRBJ1-2; clone size: NA; V gene: TRBV6-1; CDR3 DNA: TGTGCCAGCAGGTACAGGGACTATGGCTACACCTTC; CDR3 protein: CASRYRDYGYTF
D gene: TRBD1; J gene: TRBJ2-4; clone size: NA; V gene: TRBV19; CDR3 DNA: TGTGCCAGTAGTATAGAGGGACAGGGCCACTGGAGCATTCAGTACTTC; CDR3 protein: CASSIEGQGHWSIQYF